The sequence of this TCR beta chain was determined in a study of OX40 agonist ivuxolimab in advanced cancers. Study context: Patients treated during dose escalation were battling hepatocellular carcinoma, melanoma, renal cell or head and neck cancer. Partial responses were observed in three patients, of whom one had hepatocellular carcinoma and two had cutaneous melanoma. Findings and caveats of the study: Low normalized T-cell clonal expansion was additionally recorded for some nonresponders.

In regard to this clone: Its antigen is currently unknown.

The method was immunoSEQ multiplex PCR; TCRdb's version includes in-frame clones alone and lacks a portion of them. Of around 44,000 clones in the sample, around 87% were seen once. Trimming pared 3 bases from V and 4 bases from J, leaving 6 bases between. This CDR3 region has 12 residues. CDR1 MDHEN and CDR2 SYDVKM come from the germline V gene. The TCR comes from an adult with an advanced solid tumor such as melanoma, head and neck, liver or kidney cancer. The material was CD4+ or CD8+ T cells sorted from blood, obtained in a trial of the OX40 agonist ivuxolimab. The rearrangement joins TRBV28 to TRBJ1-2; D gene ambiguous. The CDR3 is CASSFRLYGYTF. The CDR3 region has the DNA TGTGCCAGCAGTTTTCGCCTCTATGGCTACACCTTC.